The TCR beta chain under discussion was sequenced for a study of human T cells and chemical hapten exposure. Time point indicated: patch test 2, 6 weeks after DPC sensitization. Treatment of the sample: therapeutic diphenylcyclopropenone sensitization with weekly scalp DPC. Alopecia patients, 18 to 70 years old and DPC-suitable, served as donors. Each CDR3 protein gets one entry after TCRdb re-called the RACE reads with MiXCR. Of over 60,000 distinct CDR3 sequences listed, 10% were seen once; the top ten hold 6.8%. This TCR came from a woman aged 50 to 60 with alopecia areata. Some clones in this sample may be carry-over from other donors' samples. The sequences come from whole blood, collected in connection with sensitization to the hapten diphenylcyclopropenone (DPC).

CDR3 bases: TGCAGTGTCAGGGATAATGAAAAACTGTTTTTT. Amino acids: CSVRDNEKLFF. The V call is TRBV20-1, the J call TRBJ1-4; possible D gene TRBD1, 5 bases. Germline V CDR1 and CDR2: DFQATT, SNEGSKA (reference sequence). The CDR3 sequence is 11 residues long. With 7 bases removed from V and 4 bases from J, the gap between germline ends came to 7 bases.